These 4 T cell receptor beta chains were all obtained from the same sample, sequenced in a study of T cell responses to AZD1222 COVID-19 vaccine. The protocol was immunoSEQ multiplex PCR, while the TCRdb copy is restricted to in-frame clones and leaves out a portion. The sample has about 180,000 clones, 85% to 90% seen once; the top ten hold roughly 26%. The sequences come from peripheral blood, collected 28 days after the second AZD1222 dose. Every receptor here comes from an adult who received the AZD1222 COVID-19 vaccine.

The chain has TRBV6-1 and TRBJ1-2; maybe TRBD1 (5 bases). Germline V gene data show CDR1 as MNHNS and CDR2 as SASEGT. Trimming stripped 11 bases from V and 8 bases from J, with 12 bases between. The CDR3 has 10 amino acids. The CDR3 protein is CAGGDRGYTF. The CDR3 nucleotides are TGTGCCGGAGGGGATCGGGGCTACACCTTC.

There are a few counts of this clone. The gene calls are TRBV24-1 and TRBJ2-1, with D possibly matching TRBD1 (6 bases). Germline assignment: CDR1 KGHDR and CDR2 SFDVKD. The V gene lost 4 bases and the J gene lost 3 bases, with 21 bases spanning the gap. The CDR3 runs to 18 residues. For the CDR3, the DNA is TGTGCCACCAGTGACGCCAGGATTGGCAGGGGCTACTACAATGAGCAGTTCTTC. Its translation: CATSDARIGRGYYNEQFF.

The genes are TRBV6-5 and TRBJ2-1; the match to TRBD2 covers 10 bases. With 7 bases clipped from V and 7 bases from J, the junction kept 4 bases outside the gene matches. The germline V gene has CDR1 MNHEY and CDR2 SVGAGI. The CDR3 length is 13 residues. The DNA of the CDR3 is TGTGCCAGCACGGGACTAGCGTCAAATGAGCAGTTCTTC. Translated, it gives CASTGLASNEQFF.

Of note for this clone: Other DNA sequences of this sample code for an identical CDR3. V is TRBV7-9 and J is TRBJ2-2; TRBD1 might be the D (6 bases). CDR3 size: 14 residues. V dropped 3 bases and J dropped 1 base, with 6 bases sitting between them. CDR1 is SEHNR, CDR2 FQNEAQ, per germline (reference sequence). CDR3 amino acids: CASSLGQNTGELFF. CDR3 nucleotides: TGTGCCAGCAGCTTGGGACAGAACACCGGGGAGCTGTTTTTT.